This T cell receptor beta chain was observed in a study of blood T cell repertoires in COVID-19. Overall study context: From the United States, Italy and Spain came samples of acute and convalescent COVID-19. The cDNA or gDNA used as material had been derived from T cells, B-cell-depleted T cells, or PBMCs.

Original handling: Amplifying reference gene primers gave estimates of nucleated cell counts. This table comes from immunoSEQ multiplex PCR, and its TCRdb copy is limited to in-frame clones, with some not included. V, J and clone size reflect that table, while D and trimming were determined from the DNA. Among around 200,000 clones listed, approximately 81% were seen once. The CDR3 has 15 residues. The trim removed 0 bases at V and 8 bases at J, leaving 9 bases unmatched. The germline gives CDR1 SGHKS, CDR2 YYEKEE (reference sequence). The chain links TRBV5-5 to TRBJ1-2; 8 bases match TRBD1. The sequence derives from a woman aged 80 or over with acute or convalescent COVID-19. Sequenced input: peripheral blood. The CDR3 DNA is TGTGCCAGCAGCTTGGATGCGACAGGGGTAGGGGGCTACACCTTC. It codes for CASSLDATGVGGYTF. Variable domain in full (rest from reference TRBV5-5 and TRBJ1-2): DAGVTQSPTHLIKTRGQQVTLRCSPISGHKSVSWYQQVLGQGPQFIFQYYEKEERGRGNFPDRFSARQFPNYSSELNVNALLLGDSALYLCASSLDATGVGGYTFGSGTRLTVV.